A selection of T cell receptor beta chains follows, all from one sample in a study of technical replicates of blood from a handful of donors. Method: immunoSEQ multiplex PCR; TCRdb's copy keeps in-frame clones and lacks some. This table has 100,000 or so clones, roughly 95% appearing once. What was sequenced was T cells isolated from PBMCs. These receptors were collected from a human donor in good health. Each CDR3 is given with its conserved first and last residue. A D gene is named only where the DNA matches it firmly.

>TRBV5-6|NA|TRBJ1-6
CASSSRTRHSPLHF
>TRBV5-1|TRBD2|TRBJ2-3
CASSFGTSSDTQYF
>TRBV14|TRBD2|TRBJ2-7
CASSQLAGGRYEQYF
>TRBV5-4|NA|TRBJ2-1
CASSTGLNNEQFF
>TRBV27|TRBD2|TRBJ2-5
CASSTKREGGETQYF
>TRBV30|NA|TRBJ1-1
CAWSVRGGWVNTEAFF
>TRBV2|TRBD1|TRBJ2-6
CASSEDRGAGANVLTF
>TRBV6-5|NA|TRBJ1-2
CATLWGPEQVDGYTF
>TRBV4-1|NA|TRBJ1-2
CASSQVGAGGPIF
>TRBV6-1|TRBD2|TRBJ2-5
CASSELAGGIGVRETQYF
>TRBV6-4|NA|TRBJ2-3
CASSDRRTLDPDTQYF
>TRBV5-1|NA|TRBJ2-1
CASSRRTGSTSNEQFF
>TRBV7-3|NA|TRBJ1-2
CASSLTRAVGGYTF
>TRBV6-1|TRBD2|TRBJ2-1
CASSASGGGTYNEQFF
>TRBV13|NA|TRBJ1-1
CASSSALRGTEAFF
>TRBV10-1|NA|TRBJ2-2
CASSVGNTGELFF
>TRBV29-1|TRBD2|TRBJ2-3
CSVIPGLASIDTQYF
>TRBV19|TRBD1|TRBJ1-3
CASRGTGGNTIYF
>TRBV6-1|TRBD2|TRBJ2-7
CASSATSGGTYEQYF
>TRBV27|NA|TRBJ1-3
CASSLFGGSSGNTIYF
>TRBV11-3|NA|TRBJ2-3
CASSLDLRAGRVTDTQYF
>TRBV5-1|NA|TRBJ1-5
CASSLGDLEGQPQHF
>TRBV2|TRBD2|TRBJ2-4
CAGGRSKNIQYF
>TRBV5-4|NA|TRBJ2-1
CASSLRRVGRNEQFF
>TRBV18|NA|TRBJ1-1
CASSSYRDTEAFF
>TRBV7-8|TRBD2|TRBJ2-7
CASRLTSGPTYEQYF
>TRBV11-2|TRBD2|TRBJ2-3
CASSPLAGSTDTQYF
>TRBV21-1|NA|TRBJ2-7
CASSIESGTNSYEQYF
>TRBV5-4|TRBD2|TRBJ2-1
CASSRSGASDNEQFF
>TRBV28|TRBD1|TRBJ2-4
CASNPGGADIQYF
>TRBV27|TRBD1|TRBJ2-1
CASSLQGRNEQFF
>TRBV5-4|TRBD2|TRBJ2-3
CASSLVGSGGATDTQYF
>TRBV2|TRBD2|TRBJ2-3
CARGLAGETDTQYF
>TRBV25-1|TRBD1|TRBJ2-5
CASSSSGTVPPEYF
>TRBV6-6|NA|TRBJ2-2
CASSYQRENTGELFF
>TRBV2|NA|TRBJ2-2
CASSEAASRGTGELFF
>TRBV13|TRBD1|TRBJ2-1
CASSRDSQDNEQFF
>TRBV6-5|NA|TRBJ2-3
CASTPSGRWTDTQYF
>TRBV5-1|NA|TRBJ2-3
CASSLGLPTDTQYF
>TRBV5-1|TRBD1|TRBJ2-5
CASSSQGAETQYF
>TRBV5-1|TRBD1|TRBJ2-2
CASSTGDRGVTGELFF
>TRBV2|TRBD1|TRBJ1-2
CASRNDRGANYGYTF
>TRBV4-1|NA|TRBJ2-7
CASSQSSYEQYF
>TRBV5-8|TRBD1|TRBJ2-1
CASRTGTGWGDEQFF
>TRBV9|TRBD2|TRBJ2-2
CASSPWVSGRAVRTGELFF
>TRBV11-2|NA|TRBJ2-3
CASSLDLIPPGTDTQYF
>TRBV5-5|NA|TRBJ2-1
CASLNPLSSYNEQFF
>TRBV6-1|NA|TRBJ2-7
CASRPQGSSYEQYF
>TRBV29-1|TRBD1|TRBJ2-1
CSVEAGGYEQFF
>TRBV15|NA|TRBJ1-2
CATSREAGDLGYGYTF
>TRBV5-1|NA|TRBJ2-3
CASSLGQGGTYTDTQYF
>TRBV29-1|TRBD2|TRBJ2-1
CSVEERSRGLAGVRWEFF
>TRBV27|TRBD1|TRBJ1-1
CASSSPGQGDWGTEAFF
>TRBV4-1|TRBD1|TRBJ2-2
CASSQGQGATGELFF
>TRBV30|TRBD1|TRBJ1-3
CAWSPSILAQGAENTIYF